The 2 T cell receptor beta chains below were found in one sample sequenced in a study of T cell repertoires in cytomegalovirus infection. Using its own MiXCR run on the reads, TCRdb lists one record per CDR3 protein. Of about 830,000 distinct CDR3 sequences in the sample, around a third were seen once. No antigens are known for them. The source material was cultured CD8+ T cells from PBMCs, sampled from culture after CMV antigen stimulation. The receptors derive from a human donor in good health (CMV status not recorded). Some clones in this sample may be carry-over from other donors' samples.

The gene calls are TRBV7-6 and TRBJ1-2, with D unresolved. CDR1 and CDR2 from the germline V gene are SGHVS and FNYEAQ. The CDR3 has 15 amino acids. V lost 2 bases and J lost 8, with 18 bases in between. The CDR3 is CASSLLAGGSGGYTF. CDR3 in DNA: TGTGCCAGCAGCTTACTGGCGGGCGGCTCGGGAGGCTACACCTTC.

This chain joins TRBV9 and TRBJ1-5, with D perhaps matching TRBD1 (5 bases). This CDR3 is built from 15 residues. V shed 0 bases and J shed 2 bases, with 9 bases lying between them. Germline lookup yields CDR1 SGDLS and CDR2 YYNGEE. DNA of the CDR3: TGTGCCAGCAGCGTAGAGGGGTACGGCAATCAGCCCCAGCATTTT. Protein sequence: CASSVEGYGNQPQHF. Based on the CDR3 plus reference TRBV9 and TRBJ1-5, the full variable domain is DSGVTQTPKHLITATGQRVTLRCSPRSGDLSVYWYQQSLDQGLQFLIQYYNGEERAKGNILERFSAQQFPDLHSELNLSSLELGDSALYFCASSVEGYGNQPQHFGDGTRLSIL.